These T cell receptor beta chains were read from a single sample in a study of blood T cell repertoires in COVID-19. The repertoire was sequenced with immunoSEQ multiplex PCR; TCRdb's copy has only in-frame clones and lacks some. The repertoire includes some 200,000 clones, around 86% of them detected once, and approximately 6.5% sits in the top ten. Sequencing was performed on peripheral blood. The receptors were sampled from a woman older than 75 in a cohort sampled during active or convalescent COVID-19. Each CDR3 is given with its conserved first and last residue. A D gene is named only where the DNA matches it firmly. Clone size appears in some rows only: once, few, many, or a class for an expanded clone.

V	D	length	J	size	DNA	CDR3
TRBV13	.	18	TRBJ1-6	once	TGTGCCAGCAGCTTTGGGCAGGGCGAGCCCTCCTATAATTCACCCCTCCACTTT	CASSFGQGEPSYNSPLHF
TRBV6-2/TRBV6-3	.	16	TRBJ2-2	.	TGTGCCAGCAGCCCTAGGGGGGGGCCCGACACCGGGGAGCTGTTTTTT	CASSPRGGPDTGELFF
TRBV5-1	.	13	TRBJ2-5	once	TGCGCCAGCAGCTCGAGGATCCAAGAGACCCAGTACTTC	CASSSRIQETQYF
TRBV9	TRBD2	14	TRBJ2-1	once	TGTGCCAGCACCACCTATGGAGAGCGGGGTGAGCAGTTCTTC	CASTTYGERGEQFF
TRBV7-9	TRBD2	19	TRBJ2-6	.	TGTGCCAGCAGCCCTAGCTTTGGGCGGGAGGGCCTTGGGGCCAACGTCCTGACTTTC	CASSPSFGREGLGANVLTF
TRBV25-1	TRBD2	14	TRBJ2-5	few	TGTGCCAGCAGTGGACTAGCGGGTGGGGAGACCCAGTACTTC	CASSGLAGGETQYF
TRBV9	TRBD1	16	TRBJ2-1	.	TGTGCCAGCAGCGTAGCTCCGAACGGACAGGGGTCTGAGCAGTTCTTC	CASSVAPNGQGSEQFF
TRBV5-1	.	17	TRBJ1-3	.	TGCGCCAGCAGCCCCACTACCCCGACTCGGGAGGGAAACACCATATATTTT	CASSPTTPTREGNTIYF
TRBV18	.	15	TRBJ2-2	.	TGTGCCAGCTCACCACGGATAGCGCGAAGCGGGGAGCTGTTTTTT	CASSPRIARSGELFF
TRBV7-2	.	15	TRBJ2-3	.	TGTGCCAGCAGCTTAGTTCCAGCAGCGGGAGATACGCAGTATTTT	CASSLVPAAGDTQYF
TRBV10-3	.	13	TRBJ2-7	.	TGTGCCATCAGTGAGTCTGATCGGGGCGAGCAGTACTTC	CAISESDRGEQYF
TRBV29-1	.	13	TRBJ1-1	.	TGCAGCGTTGTTCAGATTATGAACACTGAAGCTTTCTTT	CSVVQIMNTEAFF
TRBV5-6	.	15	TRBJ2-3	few	TGTGCCAGCACGTCGGGTAGGGGTTTCACAGATACGCAGTATTTT	CASTSGRGFTDTQYF
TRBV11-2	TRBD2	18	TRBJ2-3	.	TGTGCCAGCAGCTTAGATTCGTTGGAGACTAGCGGGGGAGATACGCAGTATTTT	CASSLDSLETSGGDTQYF
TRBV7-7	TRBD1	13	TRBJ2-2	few	TGTGCTAGCAGCTCACAGGGGGGCGGGGAGCTGTTTTTT	CASSSQGGGELFF
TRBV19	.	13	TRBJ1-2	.	TGTGCCAGTCATGGGGGGGGAGCCTATGGCTACACCTTC	CASHGGGAYGYTF
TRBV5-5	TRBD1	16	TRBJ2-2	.	TGTGCCAGCAGCTTTTCCCAGGGGGCTAACACCGGGGAGCTGTTTTTT	CASSFSQGANTGELFF
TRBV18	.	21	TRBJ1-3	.	TGTGCCAGCTCACCAAGGACGAATGTGGTTAGACAGAAGACGGCGGGAAACACCATATATTTT	CASSPRTNVVRQKTAGNTIYF
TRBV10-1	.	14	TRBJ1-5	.	TGCGCCAGCAGTGAAGCAGGGGTGGATCAGCCCCAGCATTTT	CASSEAGVDQPQHF
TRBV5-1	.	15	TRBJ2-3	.	TGCGCCAGCAGCTTGCGGGGGGCGAGCACAGATACGCAGTATTTT	CASSLRGASTDTQYF
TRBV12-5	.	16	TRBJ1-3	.	TGTGCTAGTGGTTCTAGAACAGGGTCGCTGGGAAACACCATATATTTT	CASGSRTGSLGNTIYF